The present T cell receptor (beta chain) was sequenced within a study of CD8 T cells in Susac syndrome. CDR3 length equals 17 residues. Germline lookup yields CDR1 KGHDR and CDR2 SFDVKD. The junction had 11 bases not matched to a gene; V was cut back by 3 bases and J by 4 bases. RNA totalling roughly 0.45 to 1 ug underwent reverse transcription with random hexamers. Each CDR3 protein gets one entry after TCRdb re-called the immunoSEQ multiplex PCR reads with MiXCR. In the table there are about 85,000 distinct CDR3 sequences, about 95% of which are singletons. The rearrangement links TRBV24-1 to TRBJ2-3; 8 bases are shared with TRBD2. Sequencing was performed on CD8+ T cells from PBMCs. The source of this sequence is a human donor with Susac syndrome. The DNA of the CDR3 is TGTGCCACCAGTGATCAGCCGGGGGGGCGGGCACCAGATACGCAGTATTTT. This sequence encodes CATSDQPGGRAPDTQYF.